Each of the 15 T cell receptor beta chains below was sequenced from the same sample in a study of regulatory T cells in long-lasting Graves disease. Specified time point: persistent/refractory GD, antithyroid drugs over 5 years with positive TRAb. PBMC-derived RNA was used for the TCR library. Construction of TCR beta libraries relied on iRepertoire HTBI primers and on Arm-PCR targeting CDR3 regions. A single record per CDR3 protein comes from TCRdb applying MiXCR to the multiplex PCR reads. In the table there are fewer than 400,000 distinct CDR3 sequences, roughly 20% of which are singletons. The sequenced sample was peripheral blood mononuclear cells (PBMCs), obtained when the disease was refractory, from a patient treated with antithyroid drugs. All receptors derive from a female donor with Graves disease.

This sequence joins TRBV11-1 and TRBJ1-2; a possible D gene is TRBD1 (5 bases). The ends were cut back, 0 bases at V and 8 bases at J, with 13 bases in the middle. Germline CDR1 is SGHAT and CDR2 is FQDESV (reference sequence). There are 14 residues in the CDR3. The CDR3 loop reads CASSLAYWGDGYTF. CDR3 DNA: TGTGCCAGCAGCTTAGCCTATTGGGGGGACGGCTACACCTTC. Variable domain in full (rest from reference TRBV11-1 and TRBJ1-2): EAEVAQSPRYKITEKSQAVAFWCDPISGHATLYWYRQILGQGPELLVQFQDESVVDDSQLPKDRFSAERLKGVDSTLKIQPAELGDSAMYLCASSLAYWGDGYTFGSGTRLTVV.

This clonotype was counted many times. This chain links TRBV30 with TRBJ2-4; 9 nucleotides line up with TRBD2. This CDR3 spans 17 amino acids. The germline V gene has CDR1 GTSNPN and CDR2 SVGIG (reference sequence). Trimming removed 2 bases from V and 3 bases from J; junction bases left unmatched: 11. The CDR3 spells CAWSRGSGSSVKNIQYF. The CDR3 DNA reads TGTGCCTGGAGTCGTGGTAGCGGGAGTTCTGTCAAAAACATTCAGTACTTC.

The CDR3 loop is CASSYSPPGTRAFF. The DNA for the CDR3 is TGTGCCAGCAGTTACTCACCCCCAGGGACCAGGGCTTTCTTT. This chain joins TRBV6-5 and TRBJ1-1; TRBD1 might be the D (5 bases). The CDR3 runs to 14 residues. Germline CDR1 reads MNHEY; CDR2 reads SVGAGI. V lost 0 bases to trimming and J lost 11 bases, with 16 bases between them.

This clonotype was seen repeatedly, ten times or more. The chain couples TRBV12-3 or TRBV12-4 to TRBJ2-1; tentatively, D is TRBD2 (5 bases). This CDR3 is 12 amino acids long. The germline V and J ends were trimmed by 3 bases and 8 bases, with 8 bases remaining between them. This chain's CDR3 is CASSFEGDEQFF. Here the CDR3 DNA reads TGTGCCAGCAGTTTTGAGGGTGATGAGCAGTTCTTC.

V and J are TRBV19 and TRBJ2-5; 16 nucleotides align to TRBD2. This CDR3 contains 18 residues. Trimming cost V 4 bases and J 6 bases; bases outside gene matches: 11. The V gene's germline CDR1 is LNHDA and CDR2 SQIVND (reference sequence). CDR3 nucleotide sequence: TGTGCCAGTAGTAGCCCCTCCGGGACTAGCGGGAGGGGGAAGACCCAGTACTTC. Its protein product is CASSSPSGTSGRGKTQYF.

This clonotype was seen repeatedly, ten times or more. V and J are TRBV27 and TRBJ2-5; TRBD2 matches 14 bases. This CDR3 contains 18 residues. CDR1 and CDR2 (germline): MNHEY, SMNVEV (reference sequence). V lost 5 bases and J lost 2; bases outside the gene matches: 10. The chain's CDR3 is CASSLRLAGGPLQETQYF. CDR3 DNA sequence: TGTGCCAGCAGTCTCAGACTAGCGGGAGGGCCTTTACAAGAGACCCAGTACTTC.

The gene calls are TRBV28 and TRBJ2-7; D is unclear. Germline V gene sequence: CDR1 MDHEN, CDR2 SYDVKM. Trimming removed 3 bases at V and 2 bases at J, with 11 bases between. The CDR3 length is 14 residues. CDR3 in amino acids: CASSFLGQTYEQYF. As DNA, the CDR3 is TGTGCCAGCAGTTTTTTAGGTCAGACCTACGAGCAGTACTTC.

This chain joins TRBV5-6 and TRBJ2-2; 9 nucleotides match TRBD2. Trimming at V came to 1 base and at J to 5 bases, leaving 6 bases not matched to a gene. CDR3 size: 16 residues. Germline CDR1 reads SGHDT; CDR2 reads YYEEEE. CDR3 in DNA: TGTGCCAGCAGCTTGATGGCGGGAGGGCCGACCGGGGAGCTGTTTTTT. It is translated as CASSLMAGGPTGELFF.

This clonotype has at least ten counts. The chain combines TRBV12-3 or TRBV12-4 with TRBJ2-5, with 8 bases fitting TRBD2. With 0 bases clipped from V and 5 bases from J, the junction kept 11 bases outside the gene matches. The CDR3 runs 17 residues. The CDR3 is CASSLARGGTGGETQYF. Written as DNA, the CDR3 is TGTGCCAGCAGTTTAGCCCGGGGGGGTACCGGCGGCGAGACCCAGTACTTC.

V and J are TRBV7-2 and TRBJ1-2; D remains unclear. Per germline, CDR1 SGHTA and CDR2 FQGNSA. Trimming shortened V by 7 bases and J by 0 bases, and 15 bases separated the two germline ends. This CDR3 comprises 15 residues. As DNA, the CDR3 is TGTGCCAGCACCTCTAGGGCAGAAACTAACTATGGCTACACCTTC. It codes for CASTSRAETNYGYTF.

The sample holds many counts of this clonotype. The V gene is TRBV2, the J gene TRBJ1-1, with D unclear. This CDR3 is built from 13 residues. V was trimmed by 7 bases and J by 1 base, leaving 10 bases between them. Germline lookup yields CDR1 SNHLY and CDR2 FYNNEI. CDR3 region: CASTSSKNTEAFF. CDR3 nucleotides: TGTGCCAGCACGTCCTCGAAGAACACTGAAGCTTTCTTT.

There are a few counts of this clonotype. The CDR3 spells CASSLLGWDGYTF. CDR3 DNA: TGTGCCAGCAGCCTCCTGGGGTGGGATGGCTACACCTTC. This chain joins TRBV28 and TRBJ1-2; D is undetermined. V was clipped by 6 bases and J by 6 bases, with 14 bases between them. In germline, CDR1 is MDHEN, CDR2 SYDVKM. CDR3 length: 13 amino acids.

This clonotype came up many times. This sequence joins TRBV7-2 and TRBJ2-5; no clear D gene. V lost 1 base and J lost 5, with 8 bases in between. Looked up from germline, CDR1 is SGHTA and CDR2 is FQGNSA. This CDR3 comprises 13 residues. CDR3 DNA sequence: TGTGCCAGCAGCTTAGATATCCTGGAGACCCAGTACTTC. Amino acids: CASSLDILETQYF. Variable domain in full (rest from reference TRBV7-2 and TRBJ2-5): GAGVSQSPSNKVTEKGKDVELRCDPISGHTALYWYRQSLGQGLEFLIYFQGNSAPDKSGLPSDRFSAERTGGSVSTLTIQRTQQEDSAVYLCASSLDILETQYFGPGTRLLVL.

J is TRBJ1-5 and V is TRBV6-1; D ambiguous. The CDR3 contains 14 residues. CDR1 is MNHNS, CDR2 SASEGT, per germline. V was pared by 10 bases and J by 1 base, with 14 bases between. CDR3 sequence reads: CATAPDVSNQPQHF. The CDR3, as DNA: TGTGCCACAGCCCCGGATGTGAGCAATCAGCCCCAGCATTTT.

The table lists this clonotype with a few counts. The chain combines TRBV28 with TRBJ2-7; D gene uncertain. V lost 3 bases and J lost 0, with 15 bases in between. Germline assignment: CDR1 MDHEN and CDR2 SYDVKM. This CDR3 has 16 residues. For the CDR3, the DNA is TGTGCCAGCAGTTTTTCCCTCGACCTTAGCTCCTACGAGCAGTACTTC. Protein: CASSFSLDLSSYEQYF.